This entry features one T cell receptor beta chain sequence. Its antigen is not identified. This specimen belongs to a study of OX40 agonist ivuxolimab in advanced cancers. Overall study results and limits: Several nonresponders also turned out to have low normalized T-cell clonal expansion.

Data came from immunoSEQ multiplex PCR; TCRdb stores just in-frame clones and leaves some out. The table includes just over 60,000 clones, 80% to 95% detected once. Trimming removed 5 bases at V and 12 bases at J, with 17 bases between. Per the germline V gene, CDR1 is PRHDT and CDR2 is FYEKMQ (reference sequence). CDR3 size: 14 residues. This receptor was taken from an adult with an advanced solid tumor such as melanoma, head and neck, liver or kidney cancer. The sequencing used CD4+ or CD8+ T cells sorted from blood, collected in a trial of the OX40 agonist ivuxolimab. V usage is TRBV13 and J usage is TRBJ1-6; D may be TRBD1 (5 bases). The CDR3 nucleotides read TGTGCCAGCAGCCCGAGGGGACTTAAAGTACCCCTCCACTTT. The encoded protein is CASSPRGLKVPLHF.